A selection of T cell receptor beta chains follows, all from one sample in a study of CD8 T cells in Susac syndrome. TCRdb called the immunoSEQ multiplex PCR reads again in MiXCR, with one record for every CDR3 protein. The data contain 200,000 to 300,000 distinct CDR3 sequences, around 93% of them singletons. Sequencing was performed on CD4+ T cells from PBMCs. The receptors originated from a human donor with multiple sclerosis. Each CDR3 is given with its conserved first and last residue. Fields, in order: V gene, D gene, J gene, clone size, CDR3 DNA, CDR3 protein. D genes are given only for firm matches. The listing skips clone size in some rows; elsewhere it reads once, few, many or a size class.

TRBV6-6	NA	TRBJ1-1	few	TGTGCCAGCAGTTCCCAGGGGAACACTGAAGCTTTCTTT	CASSSQGNTEAFF
TRBV24-1	NA	TRBJ2-5	NA	TGTGCCACCAGTGATGCAGGGTCCGCTCGACCGACGGGAGAGACCCAGTACTTC	CATSDAGSARPTGETQYF
TRBV4-1	NA	TRBJ2-1	NA	TGCGCCAGCAGCCAGGTTTCCGGGACGCAGTTCTTC	CASSQVSGTQFF
TRBV2	NA	TRBJ2-3	NA	TGTGCCAGCAGTGAATTAGGGGGGGCAGATACGCAGTATTTT	CASSELGGADTQYF
TRBV6-5	TRBD1	TRBJ2-5	NA	TGTGCCAGCAGTTCGACAGGGTCGTCGGAGACCCAGTACTTC	CASSSTGSSETQYF
TRBV12-3/TRBV12-4	TRBD2	TRBJ2-1	once	TGTGCCAGCAGCCTCTCTAGCGGGAGTGTCTCCTACAATGAGCAGTTCTTC	CASSLSSGSVSYNEQFF
TRBV5-1	NA	TRBJ1-4	NA	TGCGCCAGCTCCTTCATGGGTGAAAAACTGTTTTTT	CASSFMGEKLFF
TRBV29-1	TRBD1	TRBJ1-4	once	TGCAGCGTTGGGCAGGGGGGGAATGAAAAACTGTTTTTT	CSVGQGGNEKLFF
TRBV24-1	NA	TRBJ2-5	NA	TGTGCCACCAGCAGGGCGGCGGTCCCCCAAGAGACCCAGTACTTC	CATSRAAVPQETQYF
TRBV7-9	TRBD1	TRBJ2-5	NA	TGTGCCAGCAGCTTACCCCCGGGACAGCTGTCATGGACCCAGTACTTC	CASSLPPGQLSWTQYF
TRBV29-1	NA	TRBJ1-2	once	TGCAGCGTTGAAGATGGGGGCAACAGGAATAACTATGGCTACACCTTC	CSVEDGGNRNNYGYTF
TRBV28	NA	TRBJ2-3	NA	TGTGCCAGCAGTTTATCCCCGGGAAGCGAGCAGTATTTT	CASSLSPGSEQYF
TRBV19	NA	TRBJ2-7	NA	TGTGCCAGTAGTATAGGACACTCGGAGAAGTACTTC	CASSIGHSEKYF
TRBV7-9	NA	TRBJ2-3	NA	TGTGCCAGCAGCTTAGTGGACAACGAGTATTTT	CASSLVDNEYF
TRBV7-2	NA	TRBJ1-1	NA	TGTGCCAGCAGCTTATTTGGGTTTGGTCCGGGCACTGAAGCTTTCTTT	CASSLFGFGPGTEAFF
TRBV13	TRBD1	TRBJ2-7	NA	TGTGCCAGCAGCTTAGGGAACCGGGACAGACCTTTCTTAGAGCAGTACTTC	CASSLGNRDRPFLEQYF
TRBV15	NA	TRBJ2-5	NA	TGTGCCACCAGCAGAGCCCCCCCAGGGGCGGGAGAGACCCAGTACTTC	CATSRAPPGAGETQYF
TRBV20-1	TRBD1	TRBJ2-7	once	TGCAGTGCTAGGACAGGGGGGACCTACGAGCAGTACTTC	CSARTGGTYEQYF
TRBV3-1	NA	TRBJ2-2	NA	TGTGCCAGCAGCCAGGCGGGACTCACCGGGGAGCTGTTTTTT	CASSQAGLTGELFF
TRBV5-4	TRBD1	TRBJ1-2	few	TGTGCCAGCAGCACTGGACAGGTCTATGGCTACACCTTC	CASSTGQVYGYTF
TRBV4-2	TRBD2	TRBJ2-2	NA	TGTGCCAGCAGCCAAGAGCAAGGGACTAGCGGAATCACCGGGGAGCTGTTTTTT	CASSQEQGTSGITGELFF
TRBV9	NA	TRBJ1-2	NA	TGTGCCAGCAGCGTAGGGGCGCAGGGGAGTTTGGACTATGGCTACACCTTC	CASSVGAQGSLDYGYTF
TRBV30	NA	TRBJ1-5	NA	TGTGCCTGGAGCACCGGGAATGGCAATCAGCCCCAGCATTTT	CAWSTGNGNQPQHF
TRBV2	NA	TRBJ2-5	few	TGTGCCAGCAGGATTCAAGAGACCCAGTACTTC	CASRIQETQYF
TRBV27	NA	TRBJ1-6	NA	TGTGCCAGCAGTATAAACCGACAGGCGGATTCACCCCTCCACTTT	CASSINRQADSPLHF
TRBV24-1	NA	TRBJ1-2	NA	TGTGCCACCAGTGATCCGGCGCGCCATGGCTACACCTTC	CATSDPARHGYTF
TRBV19	NA	TRBJ1-1	NA	TGTGCCAGTAGTATCCAGGACTCTGAAGCTTTCTTT	CASSIQDSEAFF
TRBV19	NA	TRBJ2-5	NA	TGTGCCAGTAGTTCTCCACAGGGTGAAGCCACCGAGACCCAGTACTTC	CASSSPQGEATETQYF
TRBV5-1	NA	TRBJ2-3	NA	TGCGCCAGCAGCTTGGCGCAGCCCGGATTAGGAGATACGCAGTATTTT	CASSLAQPGLGDTQYF
TRBV7-9	NA	TRBJ1-2	NA	TGTGCCAGCAGCTTAGCGGGTGGGGCAGGGGTCGACTATGGCTACACCTTC	CASSLAGGAGVDYGYTF
TRBV2	NA	TRBJ2-3	NA	TGTGCCAGCAGTGGTGGAGTGTTCCATACGCAGTATTTT	CASSGGVFHTQYF
TRBV29-1	NA	TRBJ1-2	NA	TGCAGCGTTGAGCTGGGGACTAACTATGGCTACACCTTC	CSVELGTNYGYTF
TRBV6-5	NA	TRBJ1-4	NA	TGTGCCAGCAGTTACTGGGGCACTAATGAAAAACTGTTTTTT	CASSYWGTNEKLFF
TRBV13	NA	TRBJ1-3	NA	TGTGCCAGCAGATTGAGGGACACCGGAGGGACCATATATTTT	CASRLRDTGGTIYF
TRBV7-7	TRBD1	TRBJ2-2	NA	TGTGCCAGCAGCGAGGGGGCAGGGATCGATACCGGGGAGCTGTTTTTT	CASSEGAGIDTGELFF
TRBV29-1	NA	TRBJ2-1	NA	TGCAGCGTTGAAGGGAGCTCCTACAATGAGCAGTTCTTC	CSVEGSSYNEQFF
TRBV11-2	TRBD1	TRBJ2-5	NA	TGTGCCAGCAGCTTAATGGGACAGGGGCCGGAGACCCAGTACTTC	CASSLMGQGPETQYF
TRBV30	TRBD1	TRBJ1-1	NA	TGTGCCTGGAGTGTACTGCCAGGGGGAAACACTGAAGCTTTCTTT	CAWSVLPGGNTEAFF
TRBV28	NA	TRBJ2-7	NA	TGTGCCAGCAGTCCCCCGGACACCTACGAGCAGTACTTC	CASSPPDTYEQYF
TRBV27	TRBD1	TRBJ2-5	NA	TGTGCCAGCAGTTTAGGGCGACAGGGGTTTGAGACCCAGTACTTC	CASSLGRQGFETQYF
TRBV10-3	TRBD2	TRBJ2-1	NA	TGTGCCATCAGGGAGACTAGCGGGGAGCAGTTCTTC	CAIRETSGEQFF
TRBV19	NA	TRBJ1-1	NA	TGTGCCAGTACCCCCGGGACACGGAACACTGAAGCTTTCTTT	CASTPGTRNTEAFF
TRBV7-2	TRBD1	TRBJ1-6	NA	TGTGCCAGCAGCTCCCGGAATGACAGGGTTGGCTCACCCCTCCACTTT	CASSSRNDRVGSPLHF
TRBV29-1	NA	TRBJ1-5	NA	TGCAGCGTTGCCTCGACAGATAATCAGCCCCAGCATTTT	CSVASTDNQPQHF
TRBV5-1	NA	TRBJ1-2	NA	TGCGCCAGCAGCTTGGAAGGGGCTGGCTATGGCTACACCTTC	CASSLEGAGYGYTF
TRBV20-1	NA	TRBJ1-2	NA	TGCAGTGCTAGAGATAAGCCCACCGGCCTCTATGGCTACACCTTC	CSARDKPTGLYGYTF
TRBV21-1	NA	TRBJ2-1	NA	TGTGCCAGACAAACTAGGACAGACAATGAGCAGTTCTTC	CARQTRTDNEQFF
TRBV12-3/TRBV12-4	NA	TRBJ1-5	NA	TGTGCCAGCAGTTTCAAGGAGGATCAGCCCCAGCATTTT	CASSFKEDQPQHF
TRBV18	TRBD1	TRBJ1-2	NA	TGTGCCAGCTCATCGGGACAGGGAAAAGTTAACTATGGCTACACCTTC	CASSSGQGKVNYGYTF
TRBV5-1	NA	TRBJ1-4	once	TGCGCCAGCAGCTTGGAGCTCGGGGGCCAGGCGAAACTGTTTTTT	CASSLELGGQAKLFF
TRBV29-1	NA	TRBJ2-3	NA	TGCAGCGCTCCGTGGGGGGATACGCAGTATTTT	CSAPWGDTQYF
TRBV7-9	NA	TRBJ2-2	NA	TGTGCCAGCAGCTGGACTCTCACTAGAGCGAACACCGGGGAGCTGTTTTTT	CASSWTLTRANTGELFF
TRBV7-2	NA	TRBJ1-5	NA	TGTGCCAGCAGCTTTTGGGATAATCAGCCCCAGCATTTT	CASSFWDNQPQHF
TRBV20-1	TRBD2	TRBJ2-3	NA	TGCAGTGCTAGCGGCGGGGGGGCTCTGACAGATACGCAGTATTTT	CSASGGGALTDTQYF
TRBV10-2	NA	TRBJ2-4	NA	TGCGCCAGCAGTGAGTCGAACAGGGCTAAAAACATTCAGTACTTC	CASSESNRAKNIQYF